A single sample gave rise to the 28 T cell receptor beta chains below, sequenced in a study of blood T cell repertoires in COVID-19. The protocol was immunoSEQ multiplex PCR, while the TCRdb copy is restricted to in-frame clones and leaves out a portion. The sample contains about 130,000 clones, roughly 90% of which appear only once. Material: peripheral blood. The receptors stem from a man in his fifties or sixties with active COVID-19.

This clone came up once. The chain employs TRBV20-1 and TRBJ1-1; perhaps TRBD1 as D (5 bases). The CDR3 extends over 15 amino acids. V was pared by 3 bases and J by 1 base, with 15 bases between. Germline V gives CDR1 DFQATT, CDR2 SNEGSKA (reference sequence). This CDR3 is CSASLLGGKNTEAFF. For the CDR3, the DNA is TGCAGTGCTAGTCTTTTGGGGGGGAAGAACACTGAAGCTTTCTTT.

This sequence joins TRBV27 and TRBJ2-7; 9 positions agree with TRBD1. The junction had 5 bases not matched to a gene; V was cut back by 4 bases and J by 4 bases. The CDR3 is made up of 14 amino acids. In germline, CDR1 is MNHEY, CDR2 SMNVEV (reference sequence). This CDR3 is CASSSQGALYEQYV. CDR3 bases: TGTGCCAGCAGTTCACAGGGGGCGCTGTACGAGCAGTACGTC.

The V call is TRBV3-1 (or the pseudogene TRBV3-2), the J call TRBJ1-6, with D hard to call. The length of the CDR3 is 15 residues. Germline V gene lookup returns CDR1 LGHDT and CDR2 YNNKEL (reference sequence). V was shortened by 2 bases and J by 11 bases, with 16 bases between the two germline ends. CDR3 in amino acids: CASSQTGILEPPLHF. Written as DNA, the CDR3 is TGTGCCAGCAGCCAAACCGGGATCCTAGAGCCACCCCTCCACTTT.

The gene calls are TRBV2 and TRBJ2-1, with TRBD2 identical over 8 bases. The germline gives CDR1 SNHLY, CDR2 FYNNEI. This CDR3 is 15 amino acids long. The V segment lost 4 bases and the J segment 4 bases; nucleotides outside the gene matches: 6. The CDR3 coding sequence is TGTGCCAGCAGTGTCTCGGGAGGGCTATACAATGAGCAGTTCTTC. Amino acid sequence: CASSVSGGLYNEQFF. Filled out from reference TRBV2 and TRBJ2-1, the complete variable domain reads EPEVTQTPSHQVTQMGQEVILRCVPISNHLYFYWYRQILGQKVEFLVSFYNNEISEKSEIFDDQFSVERPDGSNFTLKIRSTKLEDSAMYFCASSVSGGLYNEQFFGPGTRLTVL.

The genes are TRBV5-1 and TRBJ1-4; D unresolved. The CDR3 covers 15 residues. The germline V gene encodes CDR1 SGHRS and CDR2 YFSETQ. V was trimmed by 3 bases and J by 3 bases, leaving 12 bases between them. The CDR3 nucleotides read TGCGCCAGCAGCTCGGGGTATAGGGCTAATGAAAAACTGTTTTTT. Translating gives CASSSGYRANEKLFF. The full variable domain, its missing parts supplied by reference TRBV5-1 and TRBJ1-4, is KAGVTQTPRYLIKTRGQQVTLSCSPISGHRSVSWYQQTPGQGLQFLFEYFSETQRNKGNFPGRFSGRQFSNSRSEMNVSTLELGDSALYLCASSSGYRANEKLFFGSGTQLSVL.

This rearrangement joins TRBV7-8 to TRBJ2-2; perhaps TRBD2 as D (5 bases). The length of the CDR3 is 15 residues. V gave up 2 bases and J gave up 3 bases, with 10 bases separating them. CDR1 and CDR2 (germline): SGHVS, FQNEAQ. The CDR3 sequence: CASSLRERDTGELFF. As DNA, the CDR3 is TGTGCCAGCAGCTTAAGGGAGAGGGACACCGGGGAGCTGTTTTTT.

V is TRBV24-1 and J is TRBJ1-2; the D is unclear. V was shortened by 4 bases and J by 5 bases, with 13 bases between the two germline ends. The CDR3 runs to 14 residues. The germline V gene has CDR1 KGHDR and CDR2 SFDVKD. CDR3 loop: CATSDQTERYGYTF. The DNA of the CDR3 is TGTGCCACCAGTGACCAAACAGAGCGGTATGGCTACACCTTC.

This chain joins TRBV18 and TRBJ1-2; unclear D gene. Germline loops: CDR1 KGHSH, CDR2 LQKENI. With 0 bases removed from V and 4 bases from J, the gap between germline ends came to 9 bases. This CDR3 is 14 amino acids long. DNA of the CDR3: TGTGCCAGCTCACCACCGGAGGTTGGCTATGGCTACACCTTC. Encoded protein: CASSPPEVGYGYTF.

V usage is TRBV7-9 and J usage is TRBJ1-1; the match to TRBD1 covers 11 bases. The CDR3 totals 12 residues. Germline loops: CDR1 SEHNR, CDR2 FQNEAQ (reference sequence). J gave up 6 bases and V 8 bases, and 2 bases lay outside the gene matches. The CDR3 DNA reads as TGTGCCAGCGTGGACAGGGGGCCTGAAGCTTTCTTT. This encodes CASVDRGPEAFF.

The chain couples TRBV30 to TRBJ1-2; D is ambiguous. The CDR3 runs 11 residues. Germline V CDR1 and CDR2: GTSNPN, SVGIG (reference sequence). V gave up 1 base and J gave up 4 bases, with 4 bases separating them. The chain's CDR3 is CAWSAGYGYTF. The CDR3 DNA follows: TGTGCCTGGAGTGCAGGCTATGGCTACACCTTC.

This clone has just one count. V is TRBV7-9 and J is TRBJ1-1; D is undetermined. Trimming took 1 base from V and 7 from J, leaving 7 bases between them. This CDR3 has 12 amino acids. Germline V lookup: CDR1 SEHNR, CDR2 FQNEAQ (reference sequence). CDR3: CASSLEQNEAFF. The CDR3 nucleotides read TGTGCCAGCAGCTTAGAACAGAATGAAGCTTTCTTT.

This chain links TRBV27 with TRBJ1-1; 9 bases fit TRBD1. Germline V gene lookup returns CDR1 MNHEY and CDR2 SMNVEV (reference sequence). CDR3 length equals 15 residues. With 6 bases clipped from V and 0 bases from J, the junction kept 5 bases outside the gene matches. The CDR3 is CASRPQGAMNTEAFF. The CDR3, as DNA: TGTGCCAGCAGACCACAGGGGGCCATGAACACTGAAGCTTTCTTT.

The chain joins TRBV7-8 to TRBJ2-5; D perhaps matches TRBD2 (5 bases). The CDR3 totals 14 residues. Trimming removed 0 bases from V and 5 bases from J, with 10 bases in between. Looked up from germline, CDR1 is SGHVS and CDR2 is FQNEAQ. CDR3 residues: CASSLALSGETQYF. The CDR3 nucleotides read TGTGCCAGCAGCTTAGCGCTCTCGGGGGAGACCCAGTACTTC.

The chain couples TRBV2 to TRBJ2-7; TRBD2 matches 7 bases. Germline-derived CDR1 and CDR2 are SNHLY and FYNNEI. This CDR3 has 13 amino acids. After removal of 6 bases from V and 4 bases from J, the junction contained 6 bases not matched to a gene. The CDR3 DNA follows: TGTGCCAGCAGGAGCCAGGGAGGGTACGAGCAGTACTTC. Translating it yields CASRSQGGYEQYF.

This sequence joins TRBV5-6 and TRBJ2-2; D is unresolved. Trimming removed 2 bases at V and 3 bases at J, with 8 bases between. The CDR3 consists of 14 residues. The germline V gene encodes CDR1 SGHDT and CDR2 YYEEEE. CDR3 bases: TGTGCCAGCAGCTTTTTGCTACACACCGGGGAGCTGTTTTTT. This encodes CASSFLLHTGELFF.

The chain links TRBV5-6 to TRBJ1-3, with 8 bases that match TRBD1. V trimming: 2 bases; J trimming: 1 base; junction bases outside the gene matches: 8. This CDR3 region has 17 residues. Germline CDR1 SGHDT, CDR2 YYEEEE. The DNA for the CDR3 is TGTGCCAGCAGCTTTGGGTCAGGGGGCTCATCTGGAAACACCATATATTTT. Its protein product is CASSFGSGGSSGNTIYF.

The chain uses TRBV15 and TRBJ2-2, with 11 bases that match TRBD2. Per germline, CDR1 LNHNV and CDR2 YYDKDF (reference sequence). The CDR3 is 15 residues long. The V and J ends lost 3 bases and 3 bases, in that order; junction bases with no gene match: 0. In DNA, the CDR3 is TGTGCCACCAGCAGGGGACTAGCGGACACCGGGGAGCTGTTTTTT. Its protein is CATSRGLADTGELFF.

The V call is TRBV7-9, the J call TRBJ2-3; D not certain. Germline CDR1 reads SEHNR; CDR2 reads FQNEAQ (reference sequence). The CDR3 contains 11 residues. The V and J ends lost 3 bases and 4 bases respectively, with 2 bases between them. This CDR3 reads CASSFSDTQYF. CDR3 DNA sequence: TGTGCCAGCAGCTTCTCAGATACGCAGTATTTT.

The CDR3 loop is CASRSGSGFEKLFF. CDR3 coding DNA: TGTGCCAGCAGAAGCGGTTCCGGGTTTGAAAAACTGTTTTTT. The chain joins TRBV5-8 to TRBJ1-4, with unresolved D. Per germline, CDR1 SGHTS and CDR2 YDEGEE. V lost 5 bases to trimming and J lost 7 bases, with 15 bases between them. CDR3 length equals 14 residues. The full variable domain, its missing parts supplied by reference TRBV5-8 and TRBJ1-4, is EAGVTQSPTHLIKTRGQQATLRCSPISGHTSVYWYQQALGLGLQFLLWYDEGEERNRGNFPPRFSGRQFPNYSSELNVNALELEDSALYLCASRSGSGFEKLFFGSGTQLSVL.

In DNA form, the CDR3 reads TGTGCCAGCATCCCAGACAGGAGCTATAGCAATCAGCCCCAGCATTTT. This gives the protein CASIPDRSYSNQPQHF. The chain employs TRBV2 and TRBJ1-5; TRBD1 might be the D (6 bases). The CDR3 totals 16 residues. The germline V and J ends were trimmed by 7 bases and 0 bases, with 16 bases remaining between them. Germline loops: CDR1 SNHLY, CDR2 FYNNEI. The full variable domain, rest sourced from reference TRBV2 and TRBJ1-5, is EPEVTQTPSHQVTQMGQEVILRCVPISNHLYFYWYRQILGQKVEFLVSFYNNEISEKSEIFDDQFSVERPDGSNFTLKIRSTKLEDSAMYFCASIPDRSYSNQPQHFGDGTRLSIL.

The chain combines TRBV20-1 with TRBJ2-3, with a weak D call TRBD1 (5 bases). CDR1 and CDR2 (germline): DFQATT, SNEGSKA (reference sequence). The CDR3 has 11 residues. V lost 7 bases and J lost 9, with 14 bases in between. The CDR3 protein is CSGYKGHTQYF. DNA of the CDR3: TGCAGTGGATATAAGGGGCACACGCAGTATTTT.

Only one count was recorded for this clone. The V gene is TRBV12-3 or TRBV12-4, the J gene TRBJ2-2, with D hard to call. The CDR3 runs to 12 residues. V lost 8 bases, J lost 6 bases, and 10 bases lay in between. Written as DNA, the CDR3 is TGTGCCAGCCAGTCCCCGCCCGGGGAGCTGTTTTTT. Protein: CASQSPPGELFF.

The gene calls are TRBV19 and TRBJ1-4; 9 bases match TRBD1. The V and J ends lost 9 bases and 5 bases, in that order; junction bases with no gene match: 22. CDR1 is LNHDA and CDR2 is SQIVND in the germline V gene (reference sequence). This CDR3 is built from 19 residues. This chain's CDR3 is CASTRGIDRGYGVNEKLFF. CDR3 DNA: TGTGCCAGCACACGCGGTATTGACAGGGGGTATGGCGTGAATGAAAAACTGTTTTTT.

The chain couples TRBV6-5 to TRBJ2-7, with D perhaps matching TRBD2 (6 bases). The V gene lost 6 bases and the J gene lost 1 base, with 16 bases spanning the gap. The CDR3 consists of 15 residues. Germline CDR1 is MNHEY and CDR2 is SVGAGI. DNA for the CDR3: TGTGCCAGCAGGGTGGGGTCTAGCGTATCCTACGAGCAGTACGTC. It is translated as CASRVGSSVSYEQYV.

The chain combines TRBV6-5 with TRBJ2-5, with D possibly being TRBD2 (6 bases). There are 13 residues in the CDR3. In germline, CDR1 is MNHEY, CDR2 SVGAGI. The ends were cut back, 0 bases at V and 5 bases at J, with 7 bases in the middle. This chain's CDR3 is CASSYSRGETQYF. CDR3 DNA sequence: TGTGCCAGCAGTTACTCCCGGGGGGAGACCCAGTACTTC.

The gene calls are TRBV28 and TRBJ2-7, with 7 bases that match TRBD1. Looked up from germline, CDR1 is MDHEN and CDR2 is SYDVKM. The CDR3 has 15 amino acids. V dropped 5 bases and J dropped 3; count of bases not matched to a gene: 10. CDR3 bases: TGTGCCAGCAGTCACAAAGGACAGGAGTACTACGAGCAGTACGTC. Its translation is CASSHKGQEYYEQYV.

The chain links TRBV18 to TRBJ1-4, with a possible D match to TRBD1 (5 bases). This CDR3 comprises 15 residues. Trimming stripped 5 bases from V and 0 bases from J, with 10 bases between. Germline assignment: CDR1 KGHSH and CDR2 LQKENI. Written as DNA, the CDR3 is TGTGCCAGCTCAACTCTACAGGCAACTAATGAAAAACTGTTTTTT. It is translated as CASSTLQATNEKLFF.

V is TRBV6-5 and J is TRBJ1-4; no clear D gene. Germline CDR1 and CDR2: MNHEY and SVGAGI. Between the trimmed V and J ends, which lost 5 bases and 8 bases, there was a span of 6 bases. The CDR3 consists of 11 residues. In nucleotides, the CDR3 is TGTGCCAGCAGTATACAGGAAAAACTGTTTTTT. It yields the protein CASSIQEKLFF.